The 8 T cell receptor beta chains in this list originate from one sample, sequenced in a study of control samples from healthy donors and cancer patients. The repertoire was sequenced with immunoSEQ multiplex PCR; TCRdb's copy has only in-frame clones and lacks some. The data contain 70,000 to 100,000 clones, 85% to 90% of them seen just once; the ten biggest clones take up less than 8.5%. Sequenced input: blood. The receptors come from a woman aged 55-70 years in good health.

This clone was detected once. This sequence joins TRBV5-1 and TRBJ1-2; 11 nucleotides align to TRBD1. V shed 4 bases, J shed 5 bases, and the junction held 13 bases outside the gene matches. Germline loops: CDR1 SGHRS, CDR2 YFSETQ. The CDR3 covers 17 residues. The CDR3 nucleotides read TGCGCCAGCAGCCAATCGGGACAGGGGGGAATTCTATATGGCTACACCTTC. Encoded protein: CASSQSGQGGILYGYTF. The entire variable domain, with the rest obtained from reference TRBV5-1 and TRBJ1-2, is as follows: KAGVTQTPRYLIKTRGQQVTLSCSPISGHRSVSWYQQTPGQGLQFLFEYFSETQRNKGNFPGRFSGRQFSNSRSEMNVSTLELGDSALYLCASSQSGQGGILYGYTFGSGTRLTVV.

The chain has TRBV5-1 and TRBJ1-1; 9 bases match TRBD1. Germline loops: CDR1 SGHRS, CDR2 YFSETQ. After removal of 4 bases from V and 0 bases from J, the junction contained 4 bases not matched to a gene. This CDR3 has 15 amino acids. CDR3 bases: TGCGCCAGCAGCCCGAGGACAGGGGTGAACACTGAAGCTTTCTTT. Its protein is CASSPRTGVNTEAFF.

CDR3 residues: CASSFGVRETQYF. The CDR3 nucleotides read TGCGCCAGCAGCTTCGGAGTGAGAGAGACCCAGTACTTC. The chain has TRBV5-1 and TRBJ2-5; D call uncertain. There are 13 residues in the CDR3. Between the trimmed V and J ends, which lost 2 bases and 4 bases, there was a span of 9 bases. Germline assignment: CDR1 SGHRS and CDR2 YFSETQ.

Concerning this clone itself: Within the sample, other DNA sequences also encode this same CDR3. The rearrangement uses TRBV6-5 and TRBJ2-3; the D gene could be TRBD1 or TRBD2 (6 bases each). CDR3 length: 15 residues. V lost 6 bases to trimming and J lost 1 base, with 14 bases between them. CDR1 is MNHEY, CDR2 SVGAGI, per germline. The chain's CDR3 is CASRRGGLGTDTQYF. CDR3 coding DNA: TGTGCCAGCAGGCGAGGGGGGTTAGGCACAGATACGCAGTATTTT.

In its sample, this clone was seen once. The rearrangement links TRBV19 to TRBJ1-1; possibly TRBD1 for D (5 bases). The germline gives CDR1 LNHDA, CDR2 SQIVND (reference sequence). Trimming left V 5 bases short and J 4 bases short, with 17 bases between. The CDR3 has 15 amino acids. The CDR3 DNA reads as TGTGCCAGTAGTCCCCGTGGCAGGGTCCTCACTGAAGCTTTCTTT. It translates to CASSPRGRVLTEAFF.

DNA for the CDR3: TGTGCCAGCAGCCCAAGAGATGGAGGGGATCCATACGAGCAGTACTTC. Residues: CASSPRDGGDPYEQYF. The chain combines TRBV5-5 with TRBJ2-7, with D perhaps matching TRBD2 (6 bases). The CDR3 loop spans 16 amino acids. Germline V gene lookup returns CDR1 SGHKS and CDR2 YYEKEE (reference sequence). Trimming pared 4 bases from V and 4 bases from J, leaving 21 bases between.

Worth noting for this clone: At one boundary the junction diverges from the germline segment, which might be a read error. The rearrangement joins TRBV7-9 to TRBJ2-5; D perhaps matches TRBD2 (5 bases). Looked up from germline, CDR1 is SEHNR and CDR2 is FQNEAQ (reference sequence). This CDR3 comprises 14 residues. The CDR3 spells CASSLGPLKTGENF. Written as DNA, the CDR3 is TGTGCCAGCAGCCTCGGCCCTCTAAAGACCGGGGAAAACTTC.

This sequence joins TRBV6-6 and TRBJ2-2; D assignment may be TRBD1 or TRBD2 (5 bases each). CDR3 length equals 15 residues. V lost 4 bases and J 1 base, leaving 10 bases between the germline ends. Germline V CDR1 and CDR2: MNHNY, SVGAGI (reference sequence). The CDR3 DNA follows: TGTGCCAGCAGTTGGGGCGGGCAGAACACCGGGGAGCTGTTTTTT. Protein product: CASSWGGQNTGELFF.